This TCR beta chain was identified during a study of beta chain features in type 1 diabetes. General observations from the study: PCR could preferentially amplify shorter templates, alike in patients and controls. cDNA-based reads could over-represent cells with high TCR expression.

Comment on this clone: Its cognate antigen is unknown.

Heparinised blood was drawn once per donor, averaging about 100 mL. Markers CD45RO/CCR7/CD25/CD127/CD95/CD27 served to sort CD4+ naive, central memory, regulatory and stem cell-like memory cells. The isolated RNA, all of it, was reverse transcribed, so expressed TCRB transcripts were what got sequenced. Clones were read by immunoSEQ multiplex PCR, and TCRdb kept only the in-frame ones, dropping some. The sample lists over 350,000 clones; about 15% were seen once. After removal of 0 bases from V and 8 bases from J, the junction contained 3 bases not matched to a gene. The CDR3 consists of 13 residues. Germline V gene sequence: CDR1 GTSNPN, CDR2 SVGIG (reference sequence).

The rearrangement joins TRBV30 to TRBJ1-1, with 10 positions matching TRBD1. The receptor was derived from a woman aged 18-30 years in good health. The sequenced material came from naive CD4+ T cells from blood. The chain's CDR3 is CAWSVWDRGEAFF. The CDR3 DNA reads TGTGCCTGGAGTGTCTGGGACAGGGGAGAAGCTTTCTTT.